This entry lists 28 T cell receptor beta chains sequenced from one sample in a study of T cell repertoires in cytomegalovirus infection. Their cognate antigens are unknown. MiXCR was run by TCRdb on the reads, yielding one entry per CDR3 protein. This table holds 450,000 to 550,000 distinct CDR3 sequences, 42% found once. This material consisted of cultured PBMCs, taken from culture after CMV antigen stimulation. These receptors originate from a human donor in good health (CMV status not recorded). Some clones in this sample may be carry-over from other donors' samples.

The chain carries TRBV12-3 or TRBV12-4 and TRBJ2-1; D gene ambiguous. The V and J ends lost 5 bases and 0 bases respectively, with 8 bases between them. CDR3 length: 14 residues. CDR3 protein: CASSQPSSYNEQFF. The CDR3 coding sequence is TGTGCCAGCAGTCAGCCGAGCTCCTACAATGAGCAGTTCTTC.

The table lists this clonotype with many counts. CDR3: CASSSDFGGETQYF. DNA for the CDR3: TGTGCCAGCAGCTCGGACTTCGGCGGGGAGACCCAGTACTTC. The chain has TRBV7-2 and TRBJ2-5; tentatively, D is TRBD2 (5 bases). Trimming left V 4 bases short and J 5 bases short, with 14 bases between. This CDR3 has 14 amino acids. Germline CDR1 and CDR2: SGHTA and FQGNSA.

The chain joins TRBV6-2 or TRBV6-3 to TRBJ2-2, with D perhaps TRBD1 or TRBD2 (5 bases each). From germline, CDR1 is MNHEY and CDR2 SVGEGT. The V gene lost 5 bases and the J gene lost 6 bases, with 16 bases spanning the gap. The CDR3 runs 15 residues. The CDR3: CASSTEGLYAGELFF. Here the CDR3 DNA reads TGTGCCAGCAGTACAGAGGGGCTGTACGCCGGGGAGCTGTTTTTT.

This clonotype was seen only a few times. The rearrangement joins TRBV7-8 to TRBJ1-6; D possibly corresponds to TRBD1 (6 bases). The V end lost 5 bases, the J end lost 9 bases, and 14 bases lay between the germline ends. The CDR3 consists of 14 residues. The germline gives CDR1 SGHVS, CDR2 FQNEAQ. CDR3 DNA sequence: TGTGCCAGCAGCCACTCGGGGGCGAGTTCACCCCTCCACTTT. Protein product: CASSHSGASSPLHF. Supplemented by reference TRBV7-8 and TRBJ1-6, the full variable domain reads GAGVSQSPRYKVAKRGQDVALRCDPISGHVSLFWYQQALGQGPEFLTYFQNEAQLDKSGLPSDRFFAERPEGSVSTLKIQRTQQEDSAVYLCASSHSGASSPLHFGNGTRLTVT.

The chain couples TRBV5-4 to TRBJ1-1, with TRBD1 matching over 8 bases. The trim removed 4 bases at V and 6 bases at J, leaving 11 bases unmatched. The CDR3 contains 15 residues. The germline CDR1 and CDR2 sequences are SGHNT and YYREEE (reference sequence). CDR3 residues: CASSTDRAHGAEAFF. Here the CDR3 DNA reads TGTGCCAGCAGCACGGACAGGGCTCACGGGGCTGAAGCTTTCTTT.

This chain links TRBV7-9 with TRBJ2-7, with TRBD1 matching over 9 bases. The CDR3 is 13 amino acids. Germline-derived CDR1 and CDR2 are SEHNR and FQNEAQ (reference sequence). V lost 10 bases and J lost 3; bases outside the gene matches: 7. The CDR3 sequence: CATGQGPGYEQYF. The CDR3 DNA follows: TGTGCCACCGGACAGGGGCCAGGCTACGAGCAGTACTTC.

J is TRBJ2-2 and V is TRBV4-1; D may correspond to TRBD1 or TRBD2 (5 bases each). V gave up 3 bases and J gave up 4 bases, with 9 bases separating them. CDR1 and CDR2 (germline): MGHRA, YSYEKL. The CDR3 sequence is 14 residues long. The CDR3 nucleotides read TGCGCCAGCAGCCACCGGGACGTCACCGGGGAGCTGTTTTTT. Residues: CASSHRDVTGELFF.

CDR3 DNA sequence: TGTGCCAGCAATGCAGAGGGCCCCTCTGGAAACACCATATATTTT. It specifies CASNAEGPSGNTIYF. V gene TRBV6-8 combines with J gene TRBJ1-3; D gene uncertain. V shed 7 bases and J shed 0 bases, with 13 bases lying between them. The CDR3 contains 15 residues. Germline assignment: CDR1 MNHGY and CDR2 SAAAGT.

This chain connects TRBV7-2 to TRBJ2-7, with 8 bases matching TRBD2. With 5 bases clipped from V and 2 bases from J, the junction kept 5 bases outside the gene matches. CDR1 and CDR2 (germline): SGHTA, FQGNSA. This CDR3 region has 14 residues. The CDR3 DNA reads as TGTGCCAGCAGCGCTCAGCGGGGGCCCTACGAGCAGTACTTC. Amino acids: CASSAQRGPYEQYF. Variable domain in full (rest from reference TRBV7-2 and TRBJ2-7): GAGVSQSPSNKVTEKGKDVELRCDPISGHTALYWYRQSLGQGLEFLIYFQGNSAPDKSGLPSDRFSAERTGGSVSTLTIQRTQQEDSAVYLCASSAQRGPYEQYFGPGTRLTVT.

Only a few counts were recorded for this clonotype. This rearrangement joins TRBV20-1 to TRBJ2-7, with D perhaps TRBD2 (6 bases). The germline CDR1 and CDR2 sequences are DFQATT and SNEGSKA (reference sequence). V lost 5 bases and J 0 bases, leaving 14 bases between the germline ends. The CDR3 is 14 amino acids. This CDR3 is CSASGTGVSYEQYF. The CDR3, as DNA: TGCAGTGCTTCCGGGACGGGGGTCTCCTACGAGCAGTACTTC.

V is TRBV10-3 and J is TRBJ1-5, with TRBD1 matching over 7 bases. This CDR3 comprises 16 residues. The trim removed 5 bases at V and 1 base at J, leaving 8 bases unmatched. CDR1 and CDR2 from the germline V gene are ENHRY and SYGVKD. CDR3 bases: TGTGCCATCAGTAACGACAGGGAGGCGAGCAATCAGCCCCAGCATTTT. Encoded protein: CAISNDREASNQPQHF.

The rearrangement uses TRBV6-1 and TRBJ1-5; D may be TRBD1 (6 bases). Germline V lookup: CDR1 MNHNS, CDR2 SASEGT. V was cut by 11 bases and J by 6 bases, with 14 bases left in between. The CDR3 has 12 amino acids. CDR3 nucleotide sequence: TGTGCCGGGGGGGGGGCGTCTCAGCCCCAGCATTTT. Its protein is CAGGGASQPQHF.

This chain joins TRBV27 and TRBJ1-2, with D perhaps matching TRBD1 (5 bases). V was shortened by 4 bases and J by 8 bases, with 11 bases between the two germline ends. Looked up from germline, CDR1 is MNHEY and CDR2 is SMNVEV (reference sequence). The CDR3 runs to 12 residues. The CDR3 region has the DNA TGTGCCAGCAGTTCACGGGGGATAGGCTACACCTTC. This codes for CASSSRGIGYTF.

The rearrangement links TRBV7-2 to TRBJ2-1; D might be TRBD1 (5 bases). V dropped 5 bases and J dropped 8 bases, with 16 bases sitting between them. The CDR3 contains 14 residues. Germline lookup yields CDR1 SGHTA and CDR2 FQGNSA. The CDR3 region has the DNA TGTGCCAGCAGCCTCTGGACAAGCACCTATGAGCAGTTCTTC. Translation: CASSLWTSTYEQFF.

DNA of the CDR3: TGTGCCAGCAAAACAGCGGTTCTTAGCACAGATACGCAGTATTTT. Translated: CASKTAVLSTDTQYF. The chain is built from TRBV2 and TRBJ2-3; possibly TRBD2 for D (5 bases). Germline V gene sequence: CDR1 SNHLY, CDR2 FYNNEI. The germline V and J ends were trimmed by 7 bases and 0 bases, with 14 bases remaining between them. CDR3 size: 15 residues.

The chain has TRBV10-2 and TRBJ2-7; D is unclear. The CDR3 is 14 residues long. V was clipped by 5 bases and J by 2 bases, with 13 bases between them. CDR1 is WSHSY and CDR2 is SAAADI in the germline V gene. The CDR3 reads CASSPSGPPYEQYF. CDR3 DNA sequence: TGCGCCAGCAGTCCCTCCGGACCCCCCTACGAGCAGTACTTC.

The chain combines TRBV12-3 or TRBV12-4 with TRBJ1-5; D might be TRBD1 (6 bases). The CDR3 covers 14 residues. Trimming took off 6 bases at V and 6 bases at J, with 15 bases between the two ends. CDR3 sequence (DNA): TGTGCCAGCAGCCTTAGGAGGGGGGTTCAGCCCCAGCATTTT. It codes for CASSLRRGVQPQHF.

The DNA of the CDR3 is TGTGCCAGCAGCTCGCACCGCGGGAGTGGTTACGAGCAGTACTTC. This encodes CASSSHRGSGYEQYF. The chain couples TRBV12-3 or TRBV12-4 to TRBJ2-7; 7 nucleotides align to TRBD2. Trimming removed 6 bases from V and 4 bases from J; junction bases left unmatched: 12. There are 15 residues in the CDR3.

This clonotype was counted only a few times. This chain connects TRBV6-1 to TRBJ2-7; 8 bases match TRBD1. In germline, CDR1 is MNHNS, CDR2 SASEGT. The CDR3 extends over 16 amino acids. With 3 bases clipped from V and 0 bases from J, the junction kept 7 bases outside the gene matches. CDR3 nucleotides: TGTGCCAGCAGTGACCCCCTGGGACAGGTCTCCTACGAGCAGTACTTC. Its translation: CASSDPLGQVSYEQYF.

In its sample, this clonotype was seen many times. The CDR3 protein is CASSPRGTGTDTQYF. The CDR3 region has the DNA TGTGCCAGCAGCCCCCGGGGGACGGGCACAGATACGCAGTATTTT. The chain couples TRBV7-2 to TRBJ2-3; TRBD2 is a possible D gene (6 bases). Trimming pared 5 bases from V and 1 base from J, leaving 13 bases between. Looked up from germline, CDR1 is SGHTA and CDR2 is FQGNSA. This CDR3 contains 15 residues. Supplemented by reference TRBV7-2 and TRBJ2-3, the full variable domain reads GAGVSQSPSNKVTEKGKDVELRCDPISGHTALYWYRQSLGQGLEFLIYFQGNSAPDKSGLPSDRFSAERTGGSVSTLTIQRTQQEDSAVYLCASSPRGTGTDTQYFGPGTRLTVL.

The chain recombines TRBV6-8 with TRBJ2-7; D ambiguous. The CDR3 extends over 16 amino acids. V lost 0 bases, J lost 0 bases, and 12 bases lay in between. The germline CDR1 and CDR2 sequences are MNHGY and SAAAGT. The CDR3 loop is CASSYSGSLSSYEQYF. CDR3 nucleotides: TGTGCCAGCAGTTACTCGGGGTCGCTTTCCTCCTACGAGCAGTACTTC.

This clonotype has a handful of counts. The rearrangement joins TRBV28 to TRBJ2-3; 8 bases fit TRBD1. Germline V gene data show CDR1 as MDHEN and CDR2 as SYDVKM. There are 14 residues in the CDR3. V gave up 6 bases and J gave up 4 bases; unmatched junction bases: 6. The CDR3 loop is CASSPGQDPDTQYF. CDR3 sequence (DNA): TGTGCCAGCAGCCCGGGACAGGATCCAGATACGCAGTATTTT.

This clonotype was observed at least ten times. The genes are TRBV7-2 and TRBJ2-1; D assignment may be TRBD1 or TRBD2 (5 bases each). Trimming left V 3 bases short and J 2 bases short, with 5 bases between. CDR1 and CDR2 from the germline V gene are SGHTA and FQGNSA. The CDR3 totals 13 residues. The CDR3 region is CASSLGAYNEQFF. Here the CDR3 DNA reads TGTGCCAGCAGCTTGGGGGCCTACAATGAGCAGTTCTTC. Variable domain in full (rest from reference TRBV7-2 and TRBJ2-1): GAGVSQSPSNKVTEKGKDVELRCDPISGHTALYWYRQSLGQGLEFLIYFQGNSAPDKSGLPSDRFSAERTGGSVSTLTIQRTQQEDSAVYLCASSLGAYNEQFFGPGTRLTVL.

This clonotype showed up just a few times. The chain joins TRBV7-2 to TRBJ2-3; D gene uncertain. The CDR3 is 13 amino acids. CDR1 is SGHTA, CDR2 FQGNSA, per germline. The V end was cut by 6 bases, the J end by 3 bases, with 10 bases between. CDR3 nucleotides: TGTGCCAGCAGTTACAGCAATACAGATACGCAGTATTTT. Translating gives CASSYSNTDTQYF. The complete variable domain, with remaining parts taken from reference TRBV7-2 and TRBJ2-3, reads GAGVSQSPSNKVTEKGKDVELRCDPISGHTALYWYRQSLGQGLEFLIYFQGNSAPDKSGLPSDRFSAERTGGSVSTLTIQRTQQEDSAVYLCASSYSNTDTQYFGPGTRLTVL.

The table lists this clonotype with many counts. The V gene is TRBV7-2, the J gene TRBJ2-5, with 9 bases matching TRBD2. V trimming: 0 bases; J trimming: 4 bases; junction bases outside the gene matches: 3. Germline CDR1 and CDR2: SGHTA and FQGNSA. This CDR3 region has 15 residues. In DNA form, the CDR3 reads TGTGCCAGCAGCTTAGCTAGCGGGAGTCGAGAGACCCAGTACTTC. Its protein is CASSLASGSRETQYF. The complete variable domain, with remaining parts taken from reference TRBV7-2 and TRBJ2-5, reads GAGVSQSPSNKVTEKGKDVELRCDPISGHTALYWYRQSLGQGLEFLIYFQGNSAPDKSGLPSDRFSAERTGGSVSTLTIQRTQQEDSAVYLCASSLASGSRETQYFGPGTRLLVL.

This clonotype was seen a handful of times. In DNA form, the CDR3 reads TGCGCCAGCAGCCGTTCCCTCACCACCGGGGAGCTGTTTTTT. The encoded protein is CASSRSLTTGELFF. The chain carries TRBV4-1 and TRBJ2-2; unclear D gene. Trimming removed 4 bases at V and 4 bases at J, with 10 bases between. CDR1 is MGHRA, CDR2 YSYEKL, per germline. CDR3 size: 14 residues.

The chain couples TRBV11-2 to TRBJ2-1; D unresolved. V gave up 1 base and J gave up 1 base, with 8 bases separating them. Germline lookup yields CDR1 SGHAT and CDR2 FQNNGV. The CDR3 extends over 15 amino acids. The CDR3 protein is CASSLVLASYNEQFF. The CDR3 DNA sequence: TGTGCCAGCAGCTTAGTCTTGGCTTCCTACAATGAGCAGTTCTTC.

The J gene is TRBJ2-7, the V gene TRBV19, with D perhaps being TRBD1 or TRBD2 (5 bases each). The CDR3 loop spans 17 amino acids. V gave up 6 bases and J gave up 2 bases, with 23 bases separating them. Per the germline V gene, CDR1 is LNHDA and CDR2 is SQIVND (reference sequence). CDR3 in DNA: TGTGCCAGTAGCCAATTGGGGGTAAAGACGGACCCCTACGAGCAGTACTTC. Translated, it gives CASSQLGVKTDPYEQYF.